This record concerns one TCR beta chain sequence. The antigen is unknown. Repertoires were generated with immunoSEQ multiplex PCR, while TCRdb's copy carries only in-frame clones and drops some. Of around 43,000 clones in the sample, more than 75% were seen once. These data are taken from a study of T cells in localized non-small cell lung cancer. Germline loops: CDR1 GTSNPN, CDR2 SVGIG (reference sequence). The CDR3 is 13 amino acids. V was trimmed by 1 base and J by 1 base, leaving 7 bases between them. General study points: Uninvolved adjacent lung showed higher T cell clonality than tumor. Longer overall survival associated with higher blood T cell density; shorter survival with higher adjacent-lung clonality.

The V and J genes are TRBV30 and TRBJ1-1, with a tentative D call TRBD1 (5 bases). The sample consisted of peripheral blood, taken before any cancer treatment. The source of this sequence is a man aged 18 to 49 with stage I lung adenocarcinoma. CDR3 in amino acids: CAWSGTPNTEAFF. The CDR3 coding sequence is TGTGCCTGGAGTGGGACACCGAACACTGAAGCTTTCTTT.